What follows describes a single T cell receptor beta chain. As yet, its antigen is unknown. RNA, once extracted, was reverse transcribed into cDNA for use as the sequencing template. The data were produced by immunoSEQ multiplex PCR, yet TCRdb's version contains in-frame clones alone and is incomplete. The sample contains over 150,000 clones, around 60% of which appear only once. The sample belongs to a study of CD8+ T cells in alopecia areata. General observations from the study: Amid tofacitinib therapy, many expanded lesional clones stayed present in scalp and blood.

This CDR3 is 17 amino acids long. The J segment lost 2 bases and the V segment lost 7 bases, leaving 17 bases of the junction unmatched. Germline CDR1 GTSNPN, CDR2 SVGIG (reference sequence). Treatment in this sample: oral pan-JAK inhibitor, 5-10 mg twice daily. The chain recombines TRBV30 with TRBJ1-5, with 7 bases matching TRBD1. This TCR was sampled from a human donor with alopecia areata. The starting material was CD4+ T cells sorted from blood, obtained at week 4, from a patient treated with tofacitinib. CDR3 amino acids: CASPAFSTGRGNQPQHF. The DNA for the CDR3 is TGTGCCTCCCCGGCTTTCTCGACAGGGAGAGGCAATCAGCCCCAGCATTTT.